These 4 T cell receptor beta chains were all obtained from the same sample, sequenced in a study of blood T cell repertoires in COVID-19 (dated by TCRdb to the early 2020s). The library was obtained by the immunoSEQ multiplex PCR assay. The table comes from immuneACCESS by way of TCRdb, which keeps in-frame sequences with V and J called. Part of the clones is missing from these tables; in studies checked, under half for an unresolved V gene and the rest for unknown reasons. The table for this sample lists fewer than 70,000 clones; around 90% of them were counted only once. The ten largest clones represent 7% to 9.5% of the sample. Sequenced material: peripheral blood. The receptors were sampled from a man in his fifties with active COVID-19.

The chain uses TRBV7-9 and TRBJ1-1; D call uncertain. Germline assignment: CDR1 SEHNR and CDR2 FQNEAQ (reference sequence). The CDR3 extends over 11 amino acids. Trimming removed 1 base from V and 11 bases from J, with 8 bases in between. CDR3 sequence (DNA): TGTGCCAGCAGCTTAGGTAGTGCGGCTTTCTTT. Its protein is CASSLGSAAFF.

This rearrangement joins TRBV18 to TRBJ1-6; 7 nucleotides match TRBD1. The CDR3 is 16 residues long. Germline assignment: CDR1 KGHSH and CDR2 LQKENI. The J segment lost 7 bases and the V segment lost 0 bases, leaving 6 bases of the junction unmatched. CDR3 DNA sequence: TGTGCCAGCTCACCACCGAGGACAGGACGGAATTCACCCCTCCACTTT. This gives the protein CASSPPRTGRNSPLHF.

This clone was recorded once. The chain links TRBV15 to TRBJ2-3; 12 positions agree with TRBD2. The J segment lost 5 bases and the V segment lost 2 bases, leaving 5 bases of the junction unmatched. The length of the CDR3 is 16 residues. CDR1 is LNHNV and CDR2 is YYDKDF in the germline V gene (reference sequence). The CDR3 bases are TGTGCCACCAGCAGATCTTCTAGCGGGGGGGGAGATACGCAGTATTTT. Translating it yields CATSRSSSGGGDTQYF.

In its sample, this clone was seen a few times. The rearrangement links TRBV5-8 to TRBJ2-7; no clear D gene. The germline CDR1 and CDR2 sequences are SGHTS and YDEGEE. The ends were cut back, 1 base at V and 4 bases at J, with 3 bases in the middle. This CDR3 is built from 11 residues. CDR3 coding DNA: TGTGCCAGCAGCTTGCAGTACGAGCAGTACTTC. This gives the protein CASSLQYEQYF.